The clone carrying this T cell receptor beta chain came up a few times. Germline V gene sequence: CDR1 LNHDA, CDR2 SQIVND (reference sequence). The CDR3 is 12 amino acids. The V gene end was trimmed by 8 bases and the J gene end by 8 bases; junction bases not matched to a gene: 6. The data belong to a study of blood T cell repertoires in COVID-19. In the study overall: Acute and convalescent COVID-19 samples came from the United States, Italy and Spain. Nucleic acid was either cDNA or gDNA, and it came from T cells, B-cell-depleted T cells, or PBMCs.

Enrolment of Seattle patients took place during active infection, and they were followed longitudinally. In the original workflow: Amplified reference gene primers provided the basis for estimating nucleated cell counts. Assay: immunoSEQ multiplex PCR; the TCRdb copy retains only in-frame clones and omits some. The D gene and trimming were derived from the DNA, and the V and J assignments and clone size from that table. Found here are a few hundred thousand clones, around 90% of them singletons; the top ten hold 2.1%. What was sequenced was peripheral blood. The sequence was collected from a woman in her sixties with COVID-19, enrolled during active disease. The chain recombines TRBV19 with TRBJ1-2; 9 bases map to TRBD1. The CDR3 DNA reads TGTGCCAGTCAACAGGGGGCTGGGGGCTACACCTTC. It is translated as CASQQGAGGYTF.